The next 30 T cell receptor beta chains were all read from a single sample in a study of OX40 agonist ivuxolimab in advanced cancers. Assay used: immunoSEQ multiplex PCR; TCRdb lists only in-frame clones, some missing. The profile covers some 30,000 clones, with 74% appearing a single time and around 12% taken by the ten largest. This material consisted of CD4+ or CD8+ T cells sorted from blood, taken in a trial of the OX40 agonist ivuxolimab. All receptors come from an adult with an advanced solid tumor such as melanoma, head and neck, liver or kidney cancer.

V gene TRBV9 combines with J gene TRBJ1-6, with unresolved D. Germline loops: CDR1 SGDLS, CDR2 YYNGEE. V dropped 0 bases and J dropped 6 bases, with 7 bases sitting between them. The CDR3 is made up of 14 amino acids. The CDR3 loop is CASSVAEFNSPLHF. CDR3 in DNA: TGTGCCAGCAGCGTAGCGGAGTTTAATTCACCCCTCCACTTT.

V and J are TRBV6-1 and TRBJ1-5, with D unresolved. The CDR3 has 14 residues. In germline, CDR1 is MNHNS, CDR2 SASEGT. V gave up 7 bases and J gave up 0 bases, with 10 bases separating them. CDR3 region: CASTVGYSNQPQHF. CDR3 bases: TGTGCCAGCACCGTGGGGTATAGCAATCAGCCCCAGCATTTT.

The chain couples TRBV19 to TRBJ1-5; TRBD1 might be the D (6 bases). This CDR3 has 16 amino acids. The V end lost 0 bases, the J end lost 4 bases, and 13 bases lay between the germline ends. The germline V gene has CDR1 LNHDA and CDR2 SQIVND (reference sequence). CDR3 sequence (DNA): TGTGCCAGTAGTATAGATCAGGGGATCGGGAATCAGCCCCAGCATTTT. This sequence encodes CASSIDQGIGNQPQHF.

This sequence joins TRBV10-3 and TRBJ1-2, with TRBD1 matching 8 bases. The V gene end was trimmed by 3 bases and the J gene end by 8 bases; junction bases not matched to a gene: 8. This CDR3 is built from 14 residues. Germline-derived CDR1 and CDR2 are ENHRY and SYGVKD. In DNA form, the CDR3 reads TGTGCCATCAGTGATAAGCAGGGGGCGTACGGCTACACCTTC. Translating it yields CAISDKQGAYGYTF.

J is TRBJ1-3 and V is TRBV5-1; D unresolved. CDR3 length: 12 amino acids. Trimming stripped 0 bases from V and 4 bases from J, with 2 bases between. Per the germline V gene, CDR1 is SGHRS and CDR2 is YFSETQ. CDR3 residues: CASSLDGNTIYF. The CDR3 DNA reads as TGCGCCAGCAGCTTGGACGGAAACACCATATATTTT.

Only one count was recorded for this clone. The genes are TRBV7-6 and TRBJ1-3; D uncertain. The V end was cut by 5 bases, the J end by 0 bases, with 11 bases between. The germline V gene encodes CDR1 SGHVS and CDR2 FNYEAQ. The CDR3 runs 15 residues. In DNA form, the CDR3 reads TGTGCCAGCAGCCCAAGCCCCTTCTCTGGAAACACCATATATTTT. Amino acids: CASSPSPFSGNTIYF.

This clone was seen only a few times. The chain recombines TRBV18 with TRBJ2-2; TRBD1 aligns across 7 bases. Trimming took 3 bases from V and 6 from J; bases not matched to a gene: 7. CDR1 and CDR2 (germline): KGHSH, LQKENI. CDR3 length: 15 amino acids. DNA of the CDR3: TGTGCCAGCTCACCGAGGGACAGTGGGTCCGGGGAGCTGTTTTTT. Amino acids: CASSPRDSGSGELFF.

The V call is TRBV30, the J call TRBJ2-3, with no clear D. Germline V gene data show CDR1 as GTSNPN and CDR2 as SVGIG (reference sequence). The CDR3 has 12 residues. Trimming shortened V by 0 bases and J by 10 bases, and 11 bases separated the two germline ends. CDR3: CAWSVSTWAQYF. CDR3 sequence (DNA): TGTGCCTGGAGTGTAAGTACGTGGGCGCAGTATTTT.

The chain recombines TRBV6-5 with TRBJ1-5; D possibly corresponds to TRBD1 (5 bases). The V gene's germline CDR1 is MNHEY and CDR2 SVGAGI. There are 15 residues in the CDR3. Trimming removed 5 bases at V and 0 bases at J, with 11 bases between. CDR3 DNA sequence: TGTGCCAGCAGTGGAGACAGTTATAGCAATCAGCCCCAGCATTTT. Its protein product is CASSGDSYSNQPQHF.

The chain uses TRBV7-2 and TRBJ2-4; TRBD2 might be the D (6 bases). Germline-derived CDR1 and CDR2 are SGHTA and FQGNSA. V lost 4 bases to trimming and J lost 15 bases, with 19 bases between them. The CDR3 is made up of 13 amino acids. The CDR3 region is CASSWGWDSPAYF. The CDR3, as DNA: TGTGCCAGCAGCTGGGGATGGGACTCCCCCGCGTACTTC.

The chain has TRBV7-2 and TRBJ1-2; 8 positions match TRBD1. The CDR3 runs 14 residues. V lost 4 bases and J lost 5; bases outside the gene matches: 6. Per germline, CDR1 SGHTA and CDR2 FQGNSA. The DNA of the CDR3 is TGTGCCAGCAGCTCGCAGGACAGGGCATATGGCTACACCTTC. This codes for CASSSQDRAYGYTF.

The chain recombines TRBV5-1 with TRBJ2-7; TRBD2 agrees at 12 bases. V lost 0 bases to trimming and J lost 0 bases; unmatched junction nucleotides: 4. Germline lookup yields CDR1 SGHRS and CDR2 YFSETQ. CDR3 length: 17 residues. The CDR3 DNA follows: TGCGCCAGCAGCTTGGGACTAGCGGGGGTCCCCTCCTACGAGCAGTACTTC. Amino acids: CASSLGLAGVPSYEQYF.

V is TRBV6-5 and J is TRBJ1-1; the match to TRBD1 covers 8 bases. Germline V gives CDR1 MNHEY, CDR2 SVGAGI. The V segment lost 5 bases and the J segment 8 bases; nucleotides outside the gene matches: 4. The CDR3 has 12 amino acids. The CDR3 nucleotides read TGTGCCAGCAGTCGCCGGACAGGGGAAGCTTTCTTT. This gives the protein CASSRRTGEAFF.

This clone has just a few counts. The chain's CDR3 is CASSQRADYEQYF. In nucleotides, the CDR3 is TGTGCCAGCAGCCAGCGAGCAGACTACGAGCAGTACTTC. The V call is TRBV4-2, the J call TRBJ2-7; no reliable D call. The CDR3 runs to 13 residues. Per germline, CDR1 LGHNA and CDR2 YNFKEQ. Deletions cut 3 bases from V and 3 bases from J, with 9 bases between.

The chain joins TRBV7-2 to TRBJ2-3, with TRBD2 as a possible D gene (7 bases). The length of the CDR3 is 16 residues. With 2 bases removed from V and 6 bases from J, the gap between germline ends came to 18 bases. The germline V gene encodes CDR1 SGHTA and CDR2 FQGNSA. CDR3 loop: CASSLMGGGPFDTQYF. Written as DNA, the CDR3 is TGTGCCAGCAGCTTAATGGGCGGGGGCCCCTTTGATACGCAGTATTTT.

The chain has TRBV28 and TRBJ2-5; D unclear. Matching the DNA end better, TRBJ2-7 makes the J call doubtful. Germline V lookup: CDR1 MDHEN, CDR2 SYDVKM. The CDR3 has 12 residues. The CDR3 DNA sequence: TGTGCCAGCAGTTTAAACCCCTACGAGCAGTACTTC. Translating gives CASSLNPYEQYF.

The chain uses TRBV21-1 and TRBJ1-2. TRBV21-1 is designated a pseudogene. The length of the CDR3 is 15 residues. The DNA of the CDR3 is TGTGCCAGCAGCAAAGTAAGCGGGGAACGGTATGGCTACACCTTC. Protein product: CASSKVSGERYGYTF.

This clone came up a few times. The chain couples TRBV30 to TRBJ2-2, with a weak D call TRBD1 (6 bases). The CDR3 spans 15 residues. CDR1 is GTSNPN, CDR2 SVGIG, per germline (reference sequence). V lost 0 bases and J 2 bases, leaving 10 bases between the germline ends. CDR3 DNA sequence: TGTGCCTGGAGTGTCTCAGGGGTAAACACCGGGGAGCTGTTTTTT. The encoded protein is CAWSVSGVNTGELFF. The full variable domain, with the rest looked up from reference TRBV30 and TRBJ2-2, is SQTIHQWPATLVQPVGSPLSLECTVEGTSNPNLYWYRQAAGRGLQLLFYSVGIGQISSEVPQNLSASRPQDRQFILSSKKLLLSDSGFYLCAWSVSGVNTGELFFGEGSRLTVL.

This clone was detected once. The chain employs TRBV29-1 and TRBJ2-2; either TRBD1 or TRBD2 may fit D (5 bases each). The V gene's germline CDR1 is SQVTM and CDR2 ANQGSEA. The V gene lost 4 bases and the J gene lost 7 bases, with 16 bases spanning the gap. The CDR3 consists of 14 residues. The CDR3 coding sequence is TGCAGCGTTGTTATGTGGGGCCGGGACGGGGAGCTGTTTTTT. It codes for CSVVMWGRDGELFF.

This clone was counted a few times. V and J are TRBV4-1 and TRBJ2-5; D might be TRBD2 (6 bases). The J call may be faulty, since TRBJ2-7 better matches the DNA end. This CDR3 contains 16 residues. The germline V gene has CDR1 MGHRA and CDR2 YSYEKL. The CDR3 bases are TGCGCCAGCAGCCAAGGAGTCGGGGGAGCGAGGTACGAGCAGTACTTC. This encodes CASSQGVGGARYEQYF.

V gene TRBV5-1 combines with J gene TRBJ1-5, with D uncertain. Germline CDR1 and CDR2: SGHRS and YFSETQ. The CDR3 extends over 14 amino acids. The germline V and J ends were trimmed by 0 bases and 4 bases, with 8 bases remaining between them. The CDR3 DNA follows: TGCGCCAGCAGCTTGGAGGGAGGGAATCAGCCCCAGCATTTT. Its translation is CASSLEGGNQPQHF.

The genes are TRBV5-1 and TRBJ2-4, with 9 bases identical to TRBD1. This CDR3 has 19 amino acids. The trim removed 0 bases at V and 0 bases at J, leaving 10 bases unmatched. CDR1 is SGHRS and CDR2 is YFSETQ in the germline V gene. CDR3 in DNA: TGCGCCAGCAGCTTGGCGGGGACAGGGTCTGACCTAGCCAAAAACATTCAGTACTTC. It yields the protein CASSLAGTGSDLAKNIQYF. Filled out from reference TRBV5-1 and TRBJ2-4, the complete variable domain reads KAGVTQTPRYLIKTRGQQVTLSCSPISGHRSVSWYQQTPGQGLQFLFEYFSETQRNKGNFPGRFSGRQFSNSRSEMNVSTLELGDSALYLCASSLAGTGSDLAKNIQYFGAGTRLSVL.

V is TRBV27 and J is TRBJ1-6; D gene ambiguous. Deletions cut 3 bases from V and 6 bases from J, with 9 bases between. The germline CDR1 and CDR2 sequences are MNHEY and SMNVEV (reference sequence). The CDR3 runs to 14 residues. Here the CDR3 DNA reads TGTGCCAGCAGTTTTCTGGAATCTAATTCACCCCTCCACTTT. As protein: CASSFLESNSPLHF.

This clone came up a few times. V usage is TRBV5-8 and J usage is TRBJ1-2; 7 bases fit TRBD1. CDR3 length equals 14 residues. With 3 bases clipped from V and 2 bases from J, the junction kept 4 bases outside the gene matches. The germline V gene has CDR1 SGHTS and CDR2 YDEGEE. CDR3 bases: TGTGCCAGCAGCTGGACAGGCCTGAACTATGGCTACACCTTC. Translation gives CASSWTGLNYGYTF.

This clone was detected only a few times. Written as DNA, the CDR3 is TGTGCCAGCAGTGAAGCTAGCCGGGGGTATTCACCCCTCCACTTT. Protein product: CASSEASRGYSPLHF. The V and J genes are TRBV6-1 and TRBJ1-6; possible D gene TRBD1, 5 bases. Per germline, CDR1 MNHNS and CDR2 SASEGT. V dropped 0 bases and J dropped 8 bases, with 11 bases sitting between them. CDR3 length: 15 amino acids.

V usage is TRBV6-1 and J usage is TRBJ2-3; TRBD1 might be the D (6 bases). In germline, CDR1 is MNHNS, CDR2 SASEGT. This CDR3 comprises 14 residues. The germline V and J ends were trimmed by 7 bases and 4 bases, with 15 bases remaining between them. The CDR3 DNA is TGTGCCAGCAAAACTACAGGGTCCGCAGATACGCAGTATTTT. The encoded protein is CASKTTGSADTQYF.

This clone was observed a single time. CDR3 loop: CASKRTYYEQYV. CDR3 nucleotides: TGTGCCAGCAAAAGGACCTACTACGAGCAGTACGTC. The V gene is TRBV2, the J gene TRBJ2-7; no definite D call. The CDR3 is 12 amino acids. Per the germline V gene, CDR1 is SNHLY and CDR2 is FYNNEI. V was shortened by 7 bases and J by 3 bases, with 10 bases between the two germline ends.

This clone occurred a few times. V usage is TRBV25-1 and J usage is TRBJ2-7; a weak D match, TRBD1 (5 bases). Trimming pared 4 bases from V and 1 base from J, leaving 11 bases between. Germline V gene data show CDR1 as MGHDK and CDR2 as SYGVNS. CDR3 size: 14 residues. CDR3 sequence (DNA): TGTGCCAGCAGTGCCCGACAGAAATCCTACGAGCAGTACGTC. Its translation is CASSARQKSYEQYV.

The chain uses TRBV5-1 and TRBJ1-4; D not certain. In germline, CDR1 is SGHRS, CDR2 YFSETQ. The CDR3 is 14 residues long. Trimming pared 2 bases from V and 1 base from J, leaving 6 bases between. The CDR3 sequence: CASSFLGTNEKLFF. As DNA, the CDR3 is TGCGCCAGCAGCTTCTTGGGAACTAATGAAAAACTGTTTTTT.

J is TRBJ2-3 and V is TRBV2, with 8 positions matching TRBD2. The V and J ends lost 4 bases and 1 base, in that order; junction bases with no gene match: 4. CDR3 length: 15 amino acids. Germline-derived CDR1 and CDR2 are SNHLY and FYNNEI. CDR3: CASSGARGGTDTQYF. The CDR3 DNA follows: TGTGCCAGCAGTGGGGCGCGGGGGGGCACAGATACGCAGTATTTT. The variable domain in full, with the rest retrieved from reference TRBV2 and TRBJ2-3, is EPEVTQTPSHQVTQMGQEVILRCVPISNHLYFYWYRQILGQKVEFLVSFYNNEISEKSEIFDDQFSVERPDGSNFTLKIRSTKLEDSAMYFCASSGARGGTDTQYFGPGTRLTVL.